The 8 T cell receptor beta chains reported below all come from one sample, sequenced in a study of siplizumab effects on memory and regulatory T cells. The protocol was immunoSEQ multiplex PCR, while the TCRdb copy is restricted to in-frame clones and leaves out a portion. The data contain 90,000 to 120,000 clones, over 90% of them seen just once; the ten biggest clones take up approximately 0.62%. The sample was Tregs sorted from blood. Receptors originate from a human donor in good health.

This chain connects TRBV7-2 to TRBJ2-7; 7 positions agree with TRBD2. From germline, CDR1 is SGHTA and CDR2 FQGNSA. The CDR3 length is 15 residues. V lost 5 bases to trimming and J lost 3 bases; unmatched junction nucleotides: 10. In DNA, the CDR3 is TGTGCCAGCAGCCCCCATAGCGGGCCAGGCTACGAGCAGTACTTC. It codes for CASSPHSGPGYEQYF.

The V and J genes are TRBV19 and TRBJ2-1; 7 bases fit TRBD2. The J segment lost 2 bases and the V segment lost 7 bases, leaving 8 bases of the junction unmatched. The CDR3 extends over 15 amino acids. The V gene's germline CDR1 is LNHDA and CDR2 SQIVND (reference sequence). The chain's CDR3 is CASTRRLAAYNEQFF. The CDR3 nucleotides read TGTGCCAGTACCCGTCGGCTAGCGGCCTACAATGAGCAGTTCTTC. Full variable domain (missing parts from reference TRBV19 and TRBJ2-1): DGGITQSPKYLFRKEGQNVTLSCEQNLNHDAMYWYRQDPGQGLRLIYYSQIVNDFQKGDIAEGYSVSREKKESFPLTVTSAQKNPTAFYLCASTRRLAAYNEQFFGPGTRLTVL.

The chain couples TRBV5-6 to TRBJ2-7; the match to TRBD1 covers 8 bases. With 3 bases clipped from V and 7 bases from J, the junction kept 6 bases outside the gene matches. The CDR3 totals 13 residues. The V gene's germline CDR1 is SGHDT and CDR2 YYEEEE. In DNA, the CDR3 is TGTGCCAGCAGCTGGGACAGGTTGGGGGAGCAGTACTTC. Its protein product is CASSWDRLGEQYF.

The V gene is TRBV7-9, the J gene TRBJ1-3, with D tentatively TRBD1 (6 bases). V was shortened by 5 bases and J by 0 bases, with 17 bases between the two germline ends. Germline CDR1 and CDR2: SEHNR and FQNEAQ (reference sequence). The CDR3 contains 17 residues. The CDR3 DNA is TGTGCCAGCAGCCCTTTACGGGGGCTCAGCTCTGGAAACACCATATATTTT. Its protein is CASSPLRGLSSGNTIYF.

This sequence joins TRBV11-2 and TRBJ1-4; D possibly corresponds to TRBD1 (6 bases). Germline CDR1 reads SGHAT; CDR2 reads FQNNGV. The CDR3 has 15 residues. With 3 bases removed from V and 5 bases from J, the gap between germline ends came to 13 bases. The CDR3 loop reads CASSLSGVANEKLFF. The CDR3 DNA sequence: TGTGCCAGCAGCTTGTCAGGGGTGGCCAATGAAAAACTGTTTTTT.

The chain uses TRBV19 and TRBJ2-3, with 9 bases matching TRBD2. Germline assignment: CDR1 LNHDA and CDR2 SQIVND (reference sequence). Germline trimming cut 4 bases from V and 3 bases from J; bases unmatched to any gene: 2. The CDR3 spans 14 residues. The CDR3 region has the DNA TGTGCCAGTAGTACGAGCGGGGGGACAGATACGCAGTATTTT. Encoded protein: CASSTSGGTDTQYF.

The CDR3 nucleotides read TGTGCCATCAGTGAATCCCTTGAGCAGTTCTTC. As protein: CAISESLEQFF. The chain couples TRBV10-3 to TRBJ2-1; D gene ambiguous. This CDR3 has 11 amino acids. Trimming took off 3 bases at V and 9 bases at J, with 6 bases between the two ends. The germline V gene encodes CDR1 ENHRY and CDR2 SYGVKD.

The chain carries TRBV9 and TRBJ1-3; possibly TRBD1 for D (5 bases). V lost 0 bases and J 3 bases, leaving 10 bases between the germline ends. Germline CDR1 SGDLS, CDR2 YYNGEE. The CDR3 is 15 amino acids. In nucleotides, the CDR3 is TGTGCCAGCAGCGTAGGACAGTCGTTTGGAAACACCATATATTTT. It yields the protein CASSVGQSFGNTIYF.